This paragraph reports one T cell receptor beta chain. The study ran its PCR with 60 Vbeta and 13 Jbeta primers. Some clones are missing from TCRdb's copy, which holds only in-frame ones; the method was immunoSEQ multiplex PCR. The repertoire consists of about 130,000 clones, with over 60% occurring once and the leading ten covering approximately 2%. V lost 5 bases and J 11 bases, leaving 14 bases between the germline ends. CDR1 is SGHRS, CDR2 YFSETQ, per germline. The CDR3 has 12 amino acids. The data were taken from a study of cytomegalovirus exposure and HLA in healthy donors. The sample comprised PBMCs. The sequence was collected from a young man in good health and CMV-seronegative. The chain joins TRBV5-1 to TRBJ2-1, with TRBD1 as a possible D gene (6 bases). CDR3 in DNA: TGCGCCAGCAGTCTACAGCAGGGGCAGCAGTTCTTC. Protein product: CASSLQQGQQFF.